What follows are 30 T cell receptor beta chains derived from one specimen sequenced in a study of CD8+ T cells in alopecia areata. cDNA serving as the sequencing template came from extracted, reverse transcribed RNA. Only in-frame clones appear in the TCRdb table, and some are missing; sequencing was by immunoSEQ multiplex PCR. Singletons are absent from the sample, which has about 110,000 clones. Source material: lesional skin. Every receptor here comes from a C3H/HeJ mouse with alopecia areata. This mouse strain has H2-k as its MHC haplotype.

This clone was counted a few times. Mouse gene names and germline throughout. Read coverage stops 4 residues before the CDR3 terminus; the germline J gene supplies the remainder. The chain joins TRBV13-3 to TRBJ2-2; 7 bases are a match to TRBD2. Per the germline V gene, CDR1 is NNHDY and CDR2 is SYVADS. This CDR3 is 16 amino acids long. V dropped 5 bases and J dropped 0; count of bases not matched to a gene: 7. The sequenced part of the CDR3 DNA is TGTGCCAGCAGCCCCTCTGGGGGAGCAAACACCGGG. It translates to CASSPSGGANTG. The complete CDR3 protein is CASSPSGGANTGQLYF.

In regard to this clone: Gene names denote mouse genes. The missing CDR3 end, 4 residues past where the read stops, is filled in from the germline J gene. The chain employs TRBV13-3 and TRBJ1-1; 8 bases fit TRBD1. J was trimmed by 4 bases and V by 6 bases; bases with no gene match: 5. The V gene's germline CDR1 is NNHDY and CDR2 SYVADS. This CDR3 comprises 13 residues. The CDR3 bases that were read are TGTGCCAGCAACGACAGGGGCATCACA. Protein: CASNDRGIT. The complete CDR3 sequence is CASNDRGITEVFF.

For this clone: Each gene name is a mouse one. The sequence runs out 4 residues before the end of the CDR3; the remainder is reconstructed from the germline J gene. This chain joins TRBV1 and TRBJ2-7, with TRBD2 identical over 7 bases. Germline-derived CDR1 and CDR2 are NSQYPW and LRSPGD (reference sequence). This CDR3 is built from 15 residues. The ends lost 6 bases at V and 1 base at J; junction bases unmatched: 9. The sequenced part of the CDR3 DNA is TGCACCTGCAGCTCCCCGACTGGGCCTTCCTAT. Its protein product is CTCSSPTGPSY. Given in full, the CDR3 is CTCSSPTGPSYEQYF.

This clone turned up a few times. The gene names here belong to mouse. Coverage ceases 4 residues before the CDR3 finishes, and the germline J gene fills in the end. The chain joins TRBV1 to TRBJ1-2, with 7 nucleotides matching TRBD1. V lost 0 bases to trimming and J lost 3 bases; unmatched junction nucleotides: 7. The length of the CDR3 is 16 residues. Germline lookup yields CDR1 NSQYPW and CDR2 LRSPGD (reference sequence). CDR3 DNA, as far as it was read: TGCACCTGCAGTGCAGATCCCACAGGGGTAGACTCC. As protein: CTCSADPTGVDS. In full, the CDR3 reads CTCSADPTGVDSDYTF.

Worth noting for this clone: Mouse gene names apply. The read finishes 4 residues shy of the CDR3 end, and the germline J gene is used to complete it. The genes are TRBV13-1 and TRBJ2-5; D possibly corresponds to TRBD1 (6 bases). This CDR3 comprises 13 residues. Looked up from germline, CDR1 is NSHNY and CDR2 is SYGAGN. The CDR3 bases that were read are TGTGCCAGCAGTGACCGGGACAAAGAC. Protein product: CASSDRDKD. The whole CDR3 sequence reads CASSDRDKDTQYF.

For this clone: Gene names denote mouse genes. The sequence runs out 4 residues before the end of the CDR3; the remainder is reconstructed from the germline J gene. The rearrangement joins TRBV1 to TRBJ2-5; 10 bases align to TRBD1. Germline V gene data show CDR1 as NSQYPW and CDR2 as LRSPGD (reference sequence). The CDR3 loop spans 16 amino acids. The V and J ends lost 1 base and 2 bases, in that order; junction bases with no gene match: 3. CDR3 protein: CTCSAVGTGVQDTQYF. The CDR3 bases that were read are TGCACCTGCAGTGCAGTTGGGACAGGGGTCCAAGAC.

Note on this clone: The translated DNA and TCRdb's protein are not identical at residue 11; the protein here was translated from the DNA. Gene names refer to mouse genes. The CDR3 is cut off 3 residues early in the read; its end comes from the germline J gene. This rearrangement joins TRBV13-3 to TRBJ1-6, with 7 bases that match TRBD1. TRBJ1-6 is marked as an open reading frame, function uncertain. V lost 2 bases and J lost 9; bases outside the gene matches: 5. Germline V gives CDR1 NNHDY, CDR2 SYVADS. The CDR3 runs to 14 residues. The CDR3 is CASSERQGSSPLYF. The sequenced CDR3 bases are TGTGCCAGCAGTGAGAGACAGGGAAGTTCGCCC.

In its sample, this clone was seen a few times. Gene names and germline match the mouse. The sequence runs out 4 residues before the end of the CDR3; the remainder is reconstructed from the germline J gene. The V call is TRBV17, the J call TRBJ2-3, with D tentatively TRBD1 (6 bases). Between the trimmed V and J ends, which lost 1 base and 0 bases, there was a span of 11 bases. The CDR3 runs to 16 residues. CDR1 and CDR2 (germline): MNHDT, YYDKIL. The CDR3 bases that were read are TGTGCTAGCAGTAGAGGGGGACAACCTAGTGCAGAA. Amino acids: CASSRGGQPSAE. The CDR3 reads in full as CASSRGGQPSAETLYF.

On this clone itself: Gene names follow the mouse nomenclature. The read terminates 4 residues before the CDR3 end, so the remaining end is supplied by the germline J gene. J is TRBJ2-5 and V is TRBV16, with 9 bases matching TRBD2. V was clipped by 1 base and J by 1 base; unmatched bases: 3. The CDR3 loop spans 16 amino acids. Per the germline V gene, CDR1 is SGHSA and CDR2 is FRNQAP. The sequenced part of the CDR3 DNA is TGTGCAAGCAGCTTAGGTTGGGGGGGCGACCAAGAC. Protein: CASSLGWGGDQD. The full CDR3 reads CASSLGWGGDQDTQYF.

For this clone: Genes here carry mouse names. The CDR3 end is not reached by the read, which stops 4 residues before it; the germline J gene fills it in. The gene calls are TRBV17 and TRBJ1-1; D is undetermined. This CDR3 contains 15 residues. The V gene's germline CDR1 is MNHDT and CDR2 YYDKIL. Trimming took 0 bases from V and 0 from J, leaving 8 bases between them. CDR3 protein: CASSRDLTTNTEVFF. Incomplete CDR3 DNA: TGTGCTAGCAGTAGAGATTTGACAACAAACACA.

This clone showed up just a few times. Mouse names are used for the genes. With the read ending 4 residues before the CDR3 end, the germline J gene is used to fill in that end. The chain has TRBV1 and TRBJ2-7; 8 bases align to TRBD1. Germline V gene sequence: CDR1 NSQYPW, CDR2 LRSPGD (reference sequence). The length of the CDR3 is 13 residues. The sequenced CDR3 bases are TGCACCTGCAGGGGGGACAGGAGGGAT. Its protein product is CTCRGDRRD. The full CDR3 protein reads CTCRGDRRDEQYF.

This clone has more than one count but fewer than ten. These gene names are mouse names. The read finishes 4 residues shy of the CDR3 end, and the germline J gene is used to complete it. The rearrangement joins TRBV13-3 to TRBJ2-5; tentative D call: TRBD1 (5 bases). The CDR3 has 14 residues. The germline CDR1 and CDR2 sequences are NNHDY and SYVADS. The DNA read from the CDR3 is TGTGCCAGCAGTGAGAGGACAAGGGAAGAC. Translation gives CASSERTRED. From start to end, the CDR3 is CASSERTREDTQYF.

A few counts support this clone. The gene names here belong to mouse. The CDR3 end lies 4 residues beyond the end of the read and is filled in from the germline J gene. The chain has TRBV13-3 and TRBJ2-4; 7 bases are shared with TRBD1. This CDR3 region has 12 residues. Germline V lookup: CDR1 NNHDY, CDR2 SYVADS. The covered CDR3 bases are TGTGCCAGCGTCGGGACAGAAAAC. This gives the protein CASVGTEN. From start to end, the CDR3 is CASVGTENTLYF. The full variable domain, in which reference TRBV13-3 and TRBJ2-4 provide the parts outside the CDR3, is EAAVTQSPRSKVAVTGGKVTLSCHQTNNHDYMYWYRQDTGHGLRLIHYSYVADSTEKGDIPDGYKASRPSQENFSLILELASLSQTAVYFCASVGTENTLYFGAGTRLSVL.

This clone has only a few counts. The TCRdb protein and the DNA translation do not line up at residue 12; the protein shown here was made by translating the DNA. Gene names follow the mouse nomenclature. This CDR3 is CTCSAGQGAHSPLYF. CDR3 bases read: TGCACCTGCAGTGCAGGGCAGGGGGCCCATTCGCCC. V gene TRBV1 combines with J gene TRBJ1-6; 8 bases fit TRBD1. The read ends 3 residues shy of where the CDR3 ends; the end is completed using the germline J gene. TRBJ1-6 has ORF status, its function being uncertain. Germline CDR1 is NSQYPW and CDR2 is LRSPGD (reference sequence). Trimming at V came to 1 base and at J to 8 bases, leaving 4 bases not matched to a gene. This CDR3 contains 15 residues.

This clone was recorded many times. Gene labels here are mouse ones. The read terminates 4 residues before the CDR3 end, so the remaining end is supplied by the germline J gene. The V gene is TRBV14, the J gene TRBJ2-1, with D possibly TRBD1 on 7 matching bases. Germline assignment: CDR1 SGHDT and CDR2 FRDEAV. V gave up 4 bases and J gave up 1 base, with 9 bases separating them. This CDR3 region has 14 residues. CDR3 sequence reads: CASSPGGNYAEQFF. The DNA read from the CDR3 is TGTGCCAGCAGTCCAGGGGGGAACTATGCT.

For this clone: Mouse germline and gene names are used. Read sequence stops 4 residues before the CDR3 end, and the germline J gene provides the missing end. This chain joins TRBV13-3 and TRBJ2-1; D gene ambiguous. Germline V gene lookup returns CDR1 NNHDY and CDR2 SYVADS. V lost 5 bases, J lost 4 bases, and 7 bases lay in between. The CDR3 is 12 residues long. CDR3 DNA (partial): TGTGCCAGCAGCAATCAGTATGCT. Amino acid sequence: CASSNQYA. The whole CDR3 protein reads CASSNQYAEQFF.

Of note for this clone: Mouse names are used for the genes. Coverage ceases 4 residues before the CDR3 finishes, and the germline J gene fills in the end. The chain couples TRBV13-3 to TRBJ2-7, with D possibly matching TRBD1 (6 bases). V was pared by 8 bases and J by 0 bases, with 12 bases between. The CDR3 spans 13 residues. The germline gives CDR1 NNHDY, CDR2 SYVADS. The CDR3 loop is CASRGTISYEQYF. The CDR3 DNA, read in part, is TGTGCCAGTCGAGGGACAATCTCCTAT.

Only a few counts were recorded for this clone. Here the gene names and germline are mouse. The read ends 4 residues early relative to the CDR3; the germline J gene fills the gap. V and J are TRBV13-3 and TRBJ1-4; TRBD1 might be the D (6 bases). The CDR3 covers 16 residues. Germline CDR1 NNHDY, CDR2 SYVADS. Trimming took 2 bases from V and 4 from J, leaving 15 bases between them. The CDR3 protein is CASSETGTPRNERLFF. The covered CDR3 bases are TGTGCCAGCAGTGAGACCGGGACACCACGCAACGAA. The whole variable domain, remainder taken from reference TRBV13-3 and TRBJ1-4, is EAAVTQSPRSKVAVTGGKVTLSCHQTNNHDYMYWYRQDTGHGLRLIHYSYVADSTEKGDIPDGYKASRPSQENFSLILELASLSQTAVYFCASSETGTPRNERLFFGHGTKLSVL.

In regard to this clone: The gene names here belong to mouse. The CDR3 is cut off 4 residues early in the read; its end comes from the germline J gene. The chain uses TRBV13-3 and TRBJ2-3; 12 positions match TRBD2. The ends lost 5 bases at V and 4 bases at J; junction bases unmatched: 8. Germline assignment: CDR1 NNHDY and CDR2 SYVADS. The CDR3 has 16 amino acids. The DNA read from the CDR3 is TGTGCCAGCAGCCCCGGGACTGGGGGGCGCCCAGAA. The encoded protein is CASSPGTGGRPE. The entire CDR3 sequence reads CASSPGTGGRPETLYF.

The sample holds a few counts of this clone. Gene names refer to mouse genes. The read ends 4 residues before the CDR3 terminus; that terminus is restored from the germline J gene. This chain uses TRBV19 with TRBJ2-1, with D perhaps TRBD2 (6 bases). Germline lookup yields CDR1 FNHDT and CDR2 SITEND (reference sequence). This CDR3 contains 12 residues. Trimming left V 4 bases short and J 6 bases short, with 8 bases between. The CDR3 DNA, read in part, is TGTGCCAGCAGTCCGGGACTTGCT. It yields the protein CASSPGLA. The whole CDR3 protein is CASSPGLAEQFF.

In regard to this clone: Translating the DNA gives a protein that differs from the TCRdb entry at residue 14; the protein shown here is that DNA translation. The gene names here belong to mouse. Coverage ceases 3 residues before the CDR3 finishes, and the germline J gene fills in the end. V usage is TRBV13-3 and J usage is TRBJ1-6; no firm D call. TRBJ1-6 carries the ORF label, with uncertain function. V lost 0 bases, J lost 4 bases, and 14 bases lay in between. Germline-derived CDR1 and CDR2 are NNHDY and SYVADS. The CDR3 extends over 17 amino acids. The DNA read from the CDR3 is TGTGCCAGCAGTGATGGGCAGCACATAGGGTATAATTCGCCC. Translated: CASSDGQHIGYNSP. The full CDR3 protein reads CASSDGQHIGYNSPLYF.

Notes on this clone: Gene names follow the mouse nomenclature. From the germline J gene comes the end of the CDR3, since the read stops 4 residues before it. V gene TRBV19 combines with J gene TRBJ2-2; D not certain. Germline V gives CDR1 FNHDT, CDR2 SITEND (reference sequence). The CDR3 consists of 15 residues. The V gene lost 2 bases and the J gene lost 0 bases, with 8 bases spanning the gap. The chain's CDR3 is CASSIALANTGQLYF. CDR3 bases read: TGTGCCAGCAGTATCGCCCTGGCAAACACCGGG. The full variable domain, rest sourced from reference TRBV19 and TRBJ2-2, is GGIITQTPKFLIGQEGQKLTLKCQQNFNHDTMYWYRQDSGKGLRLIYYSITENDLQKGDLSEGYDASREKKSSFSLTVTSAQKNEMAVFLCASSIALANTGQLYFGEGSKLTVL.

This clone was seen more than once but under ten times. Germline and genes here are mouse. The CDR3 end is not reached by the read, which stops 4 residues before it; the germline J gene fills it in. The chain has TRBV13-3 and TRBJ2-1; D possibly corresponds to TRBD2 (6 bases). The V gene lost 5 bases and the J gene lost 0 bases, with 9 bases spanning the gap. The CDR3 has 14 residues. The germline CDR1 and CDR2 sequences are NNHDY and SYVADS. The sequenced CDR3 bases are TGTGCCAGCAGCTCGGGACTTAACTATGCT. Translated, it gives CASSSGLNYA. The whole CDR3 reads CASSSGLNYAEQFF.

This clone was seen a few times. The genes and germline here are from mouse. The read terminates 4 residues before the CDR3 end, so the remaining end is supplied by the germline J gene. This chain connects TRBV19 to TRBJ2-3, with TRBD2 identical over 11 bases. The J segment lost 0 bases and the V segment lost 6 bases, leaving 9 bases of the junction unmatched. The CDR3 sequence is 17 residues long. Per the germline V gene, CDR1 is FNHDT and CDR2 is SITEND (reference sequence). The sequenced part of the CDR3 DNA is TGTGCCAGCACCGGGACTGGGGGAACTCCTAGTGCAGAA. Its protein is CASTGTGGTPSAE. The whole CDR3 protein is CASTGTGGTPSAETLYF.

In this sample, this clone turned up a few times. All gene names here are mouse names. Read data end 4 residues before the CDR3 end; the end is taken from the germline J gene. The V gene is TRBV1, the J gene TRBJ1-2, with 11 positions matching TRBD1. V gave up 3 bases and J gave up 2 bases; unmatched junction bases: 8. Germline CDR1 is NSQYPW and CDR2 is LRSPGD (reference sequence). This CDR3 region has 17 residues. The sequenced CDR3 bases are TGCACCTGCAGTGCCTCCCTCCGGGACAGGGGGAACTCC. Its translation is CTCSASLRDRGNS. The entire CDR3 protein reads CTCSASLRDRGNSDYTF.

About this clone: Any gene name here is a mouse gene name. The CDR3 end falls 4 residues outside the read, so it is completed with the germline J gene. The chain uses TRBV1 and TRBJ1-4; 8 bases agree with TRBD1. Germline trimming cut 4 bases from V and 3 bases from J; bases unmatched to any gene: 7. CDR3 size: 16 residues. Looked up from germline, CDR1 is NSQYPW and CDR2 is LRSPGD (reference sequence). The sequenced part of the CDR3 DNA is TGCACCTGCAGTGGGGCGACAGGGGAGACCAACGAA. Amino acid sequence: CTCSGATGETNE. The full CDR3 reads CTCSGATGETNERLFF.

Concerning this clone: Gene names refer to mouse genes. The CDR3 is cut off 4 residues early in the read; its end comes from the germline J gene. The rearrangement joins TRBV1 to TRBJ2-1; 14 nucleotides match TRBD2. This CDR3 region has 17 residues. CDR1 is NSQYPW, CDR2 LRSPGD, per germline (reference sequence). The V and J ends lost 3 bases and 6 bases, in that order; junction bases with no gene match: 7. The sequenced CDR3 bases are TGCACCTGCAGTGCCCTGGGACTGGGGGGGCGCGGTGCT. Its protein is CTCSALGLGGRGA. The whole CDR3 protein reads CTCSALGLGGRGAEQFF.

In regard to this clone: Gene names are the mouse ones. The CDR3 end lies 4 residues beyond the end of the read and is filled in from the germline J gene. The rearrangement joins TRBV13-1 to TRBJ1-1; TRBD1 agrees at 8 bases. The CDR3 covers 15 residues. After removal of 0 bases from V and 3 bases from J, the junction contained 4 bases not matched to a gene. Germline-derived CDR1 and CDR2 are NSHNY and SYGAGN. Here the CDR3 reads CASSDATGGDTEVFF. CDR3 bases read: TGTGCCAGCAGTGATGCAACAGGGGGGGACACA.

This clone was found a few times. Gene names follow the mouse nomenclature. The read comes to an end 4 residues before the CDR3 does, leaving the germline J gene to fill in the end. The chain has TRBV19 and TRBJ1-1; 7 bases agree with TRBD1. Germline V lookup: CDR1 FNHDT, CDR2 SITEND (reference sequence). The CDR3 covers 13 residues. The V and J ends lost 5 bases and 3 bases, in that order; junction bases with no gene match: 4. CDR3 DNA (partial): TGTGCCAGCAGAAGGACAGGCGACACA. This translates into CASRRTGDT. The CDR3 in full is CASRRTGDTEVFF.

This clone has more than one count but fewer than ten. Here the gene names and germline are mouse. The read falls 4 residues short of the CDR3 end, and the missing part is taken from the germline J gene. This sequence joins TRBV17 and TRBJ2-1; 9 nucleotides line up with TRBD2. The V gene end was trimmed by 3 bases and the J gene end by 0 bases; junction bases not matched to a gene: 3. The CDR3 totals 16 residues. In germline, CDR1 is MNHDT, CDR2 YYDKIL. The part of the CDR3 DNA that was read is TGTGCTAGCAGTAGGGGGGACTGGGTTAACTATGCT. Its protein product is CASSRGDWVNYA. The complete CDR3 reads CASSRGDWVNYAEQFF.